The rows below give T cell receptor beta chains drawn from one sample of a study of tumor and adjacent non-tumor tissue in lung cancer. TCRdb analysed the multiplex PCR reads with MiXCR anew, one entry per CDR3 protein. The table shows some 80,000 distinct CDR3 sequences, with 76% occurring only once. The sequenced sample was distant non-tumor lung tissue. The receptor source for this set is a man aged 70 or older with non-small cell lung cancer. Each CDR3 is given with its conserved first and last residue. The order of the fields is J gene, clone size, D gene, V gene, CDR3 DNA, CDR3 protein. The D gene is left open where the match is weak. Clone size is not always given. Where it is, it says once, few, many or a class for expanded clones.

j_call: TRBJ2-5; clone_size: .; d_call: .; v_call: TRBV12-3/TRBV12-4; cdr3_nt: TGTTCCAGCCGTCCTTCGGGGCCGTGGGAGACCCAGTACTTC; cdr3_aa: CSSRPSGPWETQYF
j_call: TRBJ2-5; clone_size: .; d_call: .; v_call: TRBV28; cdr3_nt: TGTGCCAGCAGTTTATACCCAGTGAGGGAGATCCAGTACTTC; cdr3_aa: CASSLYPVREIQYF
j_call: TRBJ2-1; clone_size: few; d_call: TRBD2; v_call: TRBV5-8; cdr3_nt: TGTGCCAGCAGCTTGGAGGGACTAGCGGGAGTCAATGAGCAGTTCTTC; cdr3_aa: CASSLEGLAGVNEQFF
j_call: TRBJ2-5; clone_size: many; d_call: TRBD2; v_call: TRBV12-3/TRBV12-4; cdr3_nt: TGTGCCAGCAGTTACGGACTAGCGGGGGTACAAGAGACCCAGTACTTC; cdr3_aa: CASSYGLAGVQETQYF
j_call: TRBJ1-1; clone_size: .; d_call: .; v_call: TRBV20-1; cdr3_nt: TGCAGTGATAGAGCCCGGAACAATGAAGCTTTCTTT; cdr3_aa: CSDRARNNEAFF
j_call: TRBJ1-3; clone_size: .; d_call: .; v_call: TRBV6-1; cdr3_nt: TGTGCCATCAGTGATCCACCCCGGGGAGGAATCACCATATATTTT; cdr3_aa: CAISDPPRGGITIYF
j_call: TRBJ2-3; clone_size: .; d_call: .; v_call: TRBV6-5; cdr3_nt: TGTGCCAGCAGTTACTCTCCGAGTAGGGGCACAGATACGCAGTATTTT; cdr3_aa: CASSYSPSRGTDTQYF
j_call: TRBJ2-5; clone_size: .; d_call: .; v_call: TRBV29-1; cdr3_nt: TGCAGCTTACAAGGACTCTCGGCTTATACCTACTTC; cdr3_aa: CSLQGLSAYTYF
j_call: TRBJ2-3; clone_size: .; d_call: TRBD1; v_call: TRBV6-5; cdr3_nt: TGTGCCAGCAGTTGGGACAGGGTCACGGATACGCGGTATTTT; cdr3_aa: CASSWDRVTDTRYF
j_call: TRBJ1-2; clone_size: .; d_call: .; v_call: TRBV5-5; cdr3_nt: TGTGCCAGTAACTTAGGGGCCCGCGATCTCTATGGCTACATCTTC; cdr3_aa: CASNLGARDLYGYIF
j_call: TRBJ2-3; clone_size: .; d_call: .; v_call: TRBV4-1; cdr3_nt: TGCGCCAGTAGCCAATCCCCTTTAAGGGCAGGGAGCACAGATACGCACTATTTT; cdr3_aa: CASSQSPLRAGSTDTHYF
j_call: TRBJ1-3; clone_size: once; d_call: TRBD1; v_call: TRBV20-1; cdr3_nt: TGCAGTGCCCCGGGACAGGGGGAAGGAAACACCATATTTTTT; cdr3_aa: CSAPGQGEGNTIFF
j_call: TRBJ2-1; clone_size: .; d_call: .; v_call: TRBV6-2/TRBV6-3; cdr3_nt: TGTGCTTCCCTCGGGCTAGCCAGCTCCTACAATGATCAGTTCTTC; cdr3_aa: CASLGLASSYNDQFF
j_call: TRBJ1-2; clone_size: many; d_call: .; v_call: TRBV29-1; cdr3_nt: TGCAGCGTCTCCACAATAGCTAACTATGGCTACACCTTC; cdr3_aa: CSVSTIANYGYTF
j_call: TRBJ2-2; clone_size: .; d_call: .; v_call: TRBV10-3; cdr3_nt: TGTGCCGACCCGGCTAGTGCTCAGAACATCGGGGAGCTGTTTTTT; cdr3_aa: CADPASAQNIGELFF
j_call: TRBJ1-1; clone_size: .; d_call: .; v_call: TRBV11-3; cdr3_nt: TGTGCCAGCAACTTCCGAGATAGAACCCTGAACACTGAAGTTTTCTTT; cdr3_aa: CASNFRDRTLNTEVFF
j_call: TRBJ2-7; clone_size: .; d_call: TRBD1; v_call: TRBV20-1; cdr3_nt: TGCAGTGCTTTCCTCGATCGACAGGGCCTCTCCTACGAGCAGTACTTC; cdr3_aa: CSAFLDRQGLSYEQYF
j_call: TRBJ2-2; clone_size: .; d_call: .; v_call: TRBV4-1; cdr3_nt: TGCACCATCAGCCAAGATATGACAGTCGTAACCGGGGAGCTGTTTTTT; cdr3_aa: CTISQDMTVVTGELFF
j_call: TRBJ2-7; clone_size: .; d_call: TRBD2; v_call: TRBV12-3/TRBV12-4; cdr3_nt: TGTGCCAGCAGTTCCACAAGCGGGAGGCCCTACGGGCAGTACTTC; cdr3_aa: CASSSTSGRPYGQYF
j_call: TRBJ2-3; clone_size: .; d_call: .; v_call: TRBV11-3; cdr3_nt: TGTGCCAGCAACTGTCGGGACGTAAGCACAGATAAGCAGTATTTT; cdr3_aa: CASNCRDVSTDKQYF
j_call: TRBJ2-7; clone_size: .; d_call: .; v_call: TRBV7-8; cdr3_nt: TGTGCCAGCAGCTTAAACATGGTCAGGGACTCCTACGAGCAGTACTTC; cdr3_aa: CASSLNMVRDSYEQYF
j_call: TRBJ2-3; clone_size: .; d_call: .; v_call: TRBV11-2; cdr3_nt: TGTGCCAGCAGCTTCGGGGGGCTAGCATCAACAGATACGCAGAATTTT; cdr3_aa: CASSFGGLASTDTQNF
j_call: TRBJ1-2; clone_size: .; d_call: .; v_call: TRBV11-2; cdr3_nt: TGTGTCAGCTCGGCGGCAGGAGGTAACTATGGCTACACCTTC; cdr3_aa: CVSSAAGGNYGYTF
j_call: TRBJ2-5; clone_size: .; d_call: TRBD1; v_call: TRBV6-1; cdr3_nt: TGTGCTTGCAGTCGGACAGGGGAAGAGACCCAATACTTC; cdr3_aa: CACSRTGEETQYF
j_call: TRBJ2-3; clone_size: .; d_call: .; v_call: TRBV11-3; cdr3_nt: TGTGCCGGCATCCGTCGGGAAGTGAGCACACATACGCAGTATTTT; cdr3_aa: CAGIRREVSTHTQYF
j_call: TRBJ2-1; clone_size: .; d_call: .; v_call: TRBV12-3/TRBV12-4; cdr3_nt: TGTGCCAGCACCGGGATTAGCGGTAGTGAGCAGTTCTTC; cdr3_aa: CASTGISGSEQFF
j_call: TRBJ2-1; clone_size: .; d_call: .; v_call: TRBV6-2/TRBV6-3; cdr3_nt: TGTGCCAGCGGTCGAAAAGTTGGGAATTCGAGGAATGAGCAGTTCTTC; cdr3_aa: CASGRKVGNSRNEQFF
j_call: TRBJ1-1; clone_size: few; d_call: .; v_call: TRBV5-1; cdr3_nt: TGCGCCAGCAGCTTATTCGGAAACACTGAAGCTTTCTTT; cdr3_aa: CASSLFGNTEAFF
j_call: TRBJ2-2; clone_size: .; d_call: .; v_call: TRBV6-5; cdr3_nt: TGTGCCAGCAGTTACTACGGCGTGACAGCGAACACCGGGGAGCTGTTTTTT; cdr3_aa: CASSYYGVTANTGELFF
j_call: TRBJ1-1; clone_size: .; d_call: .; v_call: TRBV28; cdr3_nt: TGTGCCAGCTCCGGGTCTTGGGGCAAGAGGGGGGTTACTGATGCTTTCTTT; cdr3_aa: CASSGSWGKRGVTDAFF
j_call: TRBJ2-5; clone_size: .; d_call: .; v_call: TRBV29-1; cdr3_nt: TGCAGCACCAAGCCCTATCTCCAGACAGGTCAAGAGATCCAGTACTTC; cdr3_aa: CSTKPYLQTGQEIQYF
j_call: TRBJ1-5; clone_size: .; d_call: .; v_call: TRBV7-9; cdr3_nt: TGTGCCAGCAGCCTTTCCAATCAGGCCCAGCATTTT; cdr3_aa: CASSLSNQAQHF
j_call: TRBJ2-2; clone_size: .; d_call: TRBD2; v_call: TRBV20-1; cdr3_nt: TGCGGTGTTTCGCGGGAGCCTACCGGTGAGCTGTTTTTT; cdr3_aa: CGVSREPTGELFF
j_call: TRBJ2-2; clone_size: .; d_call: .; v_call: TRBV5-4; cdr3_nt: TGTGCCAGCAAATCAGACACCGGGGAGTTGTTTTTT; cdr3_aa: CASKSDTGELFF
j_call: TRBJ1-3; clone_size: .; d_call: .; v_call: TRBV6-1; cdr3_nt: TGTGCCAGCAGTAAAGTTGAGAGTTCTGGAAACACCACATATTTT; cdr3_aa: CASSKVESSGNTTYF
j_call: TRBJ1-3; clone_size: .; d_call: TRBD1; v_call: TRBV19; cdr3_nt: TGTGCCAGTACGGTGACAGGGATACCATTAGCCCCCGGAAACACCATATATTTT; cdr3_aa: CASTVTGIPLAPGNTIYF
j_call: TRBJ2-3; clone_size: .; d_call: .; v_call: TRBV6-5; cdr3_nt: TGTGTCAGCAGTCGAGGGCGCCGCACAGATACGCAGTATTTT; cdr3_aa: CVSSRGRRTDTQYF
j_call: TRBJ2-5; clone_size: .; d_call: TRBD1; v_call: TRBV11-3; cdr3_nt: TGTGCCAGCAGCCAAGGACAGGGGACACACGTATCCCAGTACTTC; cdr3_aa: CASSQGQGTHVSQYF
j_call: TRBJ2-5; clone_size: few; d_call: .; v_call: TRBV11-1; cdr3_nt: TGTGTCAGTGCGTCAGGGGTTTCGGAGACACAGTACTTC; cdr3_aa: CVSASGVSETQYF